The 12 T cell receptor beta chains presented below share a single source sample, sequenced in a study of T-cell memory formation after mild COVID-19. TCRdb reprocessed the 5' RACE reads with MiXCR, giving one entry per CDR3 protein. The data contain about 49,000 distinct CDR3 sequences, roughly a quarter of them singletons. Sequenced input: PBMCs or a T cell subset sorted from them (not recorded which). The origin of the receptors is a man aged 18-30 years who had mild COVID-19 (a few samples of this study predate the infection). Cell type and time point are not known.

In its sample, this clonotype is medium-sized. Here the CDR3 DNA reads TGTGCCAGCAGTTTAATCTCCCTAGCTAACTATGGCTACACCTTC. As protein: CASSLISLANYGYTF. This rearrangement joins TRBV12-3 or TRBV12-4 to TRBJ1-2; D remains ambiguous. The CDR3 is 15 residues long. The V end lost 2 bases, the J end lost 0 bases, and 10 bases lay between the germline ends.

The CDR3 nucleotides read TGCAGCGTTGTCGACAGGGGATCCCAAAACATTCAGTACTTC. As protein: CSVVDRGSQNIQYF. This chain links TRBV29-1 with TRBJ2-4, with 8 bases aligning to TRBD1. Germline V CDR1 and CDR2: SQVTM, ANQGSEA. The CDR3 extends over 14 amino acids. J was trimmed by 5 bases and V by 4 bases; bases with no gene match: 7. The full variable domain, with the rest looked up from reference TRBV29-1 and TRBJ2-4, is SAVISQKPSRDICQRGTSLTIQCQVDSQVTMMFWYRQQPGQSLTLIATANQGSEATYESGFVIDKFPISRPNLTFSTLTVSNMSPEDSSIYLCSVVDRGSQNIQYFGAGTRLSVL.

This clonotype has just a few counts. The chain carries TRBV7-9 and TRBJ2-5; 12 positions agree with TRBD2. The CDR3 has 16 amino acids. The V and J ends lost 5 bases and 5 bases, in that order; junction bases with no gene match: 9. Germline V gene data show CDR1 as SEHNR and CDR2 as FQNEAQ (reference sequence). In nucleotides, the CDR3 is TGTGCCAGCAGCCCCTCTAGCGGGGGGGCGTCTGAGACCCAGTACTTC. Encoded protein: CASSPSSGGASETQYF.

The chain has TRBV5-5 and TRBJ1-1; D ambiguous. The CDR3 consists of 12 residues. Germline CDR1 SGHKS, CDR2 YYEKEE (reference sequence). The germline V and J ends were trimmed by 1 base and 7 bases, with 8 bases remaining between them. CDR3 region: CASSLLRNEAFF. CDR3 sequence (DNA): TGTGCCAGCAGCTTGTTACGGAATGAAGCTTTCTTT.

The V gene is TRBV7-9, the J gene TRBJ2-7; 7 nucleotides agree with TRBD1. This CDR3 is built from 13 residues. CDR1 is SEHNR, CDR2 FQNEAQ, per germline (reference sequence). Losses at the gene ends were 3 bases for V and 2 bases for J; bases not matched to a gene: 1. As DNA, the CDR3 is TGTGCCAGCAGCTTTAGGGGGCCCTACGAGCAGTACGTC. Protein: CASSFRGPYEQYV.

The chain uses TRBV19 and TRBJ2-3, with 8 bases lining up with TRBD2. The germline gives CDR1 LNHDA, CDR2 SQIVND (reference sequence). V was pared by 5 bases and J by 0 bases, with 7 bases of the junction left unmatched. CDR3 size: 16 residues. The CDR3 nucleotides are TGTGCCAGTAGTTGGCCAGCGGGGGAGAGCACAGATACGCAGTATTTT. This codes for CASSWPAGESTDTQYF.

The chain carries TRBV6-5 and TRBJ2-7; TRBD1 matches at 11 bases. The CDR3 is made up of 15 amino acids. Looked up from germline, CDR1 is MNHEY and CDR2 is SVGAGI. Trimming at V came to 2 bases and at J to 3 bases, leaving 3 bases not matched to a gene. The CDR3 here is CASSYAGTGGYEQYF. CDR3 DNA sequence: TGTGCCAGCAGTTACGCCGGGACAGGGGGCTACGAGCAGTACTTC.

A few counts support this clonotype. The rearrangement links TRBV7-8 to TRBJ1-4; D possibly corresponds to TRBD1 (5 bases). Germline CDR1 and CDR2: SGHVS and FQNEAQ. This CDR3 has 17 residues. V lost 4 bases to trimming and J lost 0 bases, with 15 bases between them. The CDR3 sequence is CASSSAGHLATNEKLFF. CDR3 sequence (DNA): TGTGCCAGCAGCTCCGCAGGACACCTAGCAACTAATGAAAAACTGTTTTTT.

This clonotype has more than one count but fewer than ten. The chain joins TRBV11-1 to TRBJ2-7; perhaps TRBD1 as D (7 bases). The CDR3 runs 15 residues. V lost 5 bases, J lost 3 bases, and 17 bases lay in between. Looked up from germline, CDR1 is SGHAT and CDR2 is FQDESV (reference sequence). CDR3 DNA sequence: TGTGCCAGCAGCCACCCGCCCAGGGGGGTCTACGAGCAGTACTTC. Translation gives CASSHPPRGVYEQYF.

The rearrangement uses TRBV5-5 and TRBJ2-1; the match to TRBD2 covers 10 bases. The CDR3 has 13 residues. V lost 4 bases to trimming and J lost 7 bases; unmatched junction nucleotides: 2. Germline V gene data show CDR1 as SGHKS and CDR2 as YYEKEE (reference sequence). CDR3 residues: CASSPGLANEQFF. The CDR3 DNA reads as TGTGCCAGCAGCCCGGGACTAGCGAATGAGCAGTTCTTC.

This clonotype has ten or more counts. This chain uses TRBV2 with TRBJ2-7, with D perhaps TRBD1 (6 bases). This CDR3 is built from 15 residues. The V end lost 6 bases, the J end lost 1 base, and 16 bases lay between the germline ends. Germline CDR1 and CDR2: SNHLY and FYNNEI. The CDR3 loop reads CASSPTGFGSYEQYV. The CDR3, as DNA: TGTGCCAGCAGCCCCACAGGGTTCGGGTCCTACGAGCAGTACGTC.

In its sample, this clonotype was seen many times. The CDR3 DNA reads TGCGCCAGCAGCCCTGGACAGAGCTACGAGCAGTACTTC. Protein product: CASSPGQSYEQYF. This chain links TRBV5-1 with TRBJ2-7; possible D gene TRBD1, 6 bases. Per germline, CDR1 SGHRS and CDR2 YFSETQ. Trimming took off 4 bases at V and 3 bases at J, with 11 bases between the two ends. The CDR3 extends over 13 amino acids.